Below, 8 T cell receptor beta chains from the same sample are listed, as sequenced in a study of blood T cell repertoires in COVID-19. The table came from immunoSEQ multiplex PCR; TCRdb's copy has only in-frame clones and leaves some out. The sample contains more than 130,000 clones, 88% of which appear only once. Input material: peripheral blood. These receptors all come from a man aged 50 to 59 with active or convalescent COVID-19.

The chain employs TRBV5-6 and TRBJ1-4, with 10 bases fitting TRBD1. This CDR3 comprises 13 residues. Losses at the gene ends were 7 bases for V and 8 bases for J; bases not matched to a gene: 5. Germline V gene data show CDR1 as SGHDT and CDR2 as YYEEEE. The CDR3 nucleotides are TGTGCCAGCCTCGACAGGGGGCGGGAAAAACTGTTTTTT. It yields the protein CASLDRGREKLFF.

On this clone itself: Compared with germline, one end of the junction differs, possibly owing to a read error. The gene calls are TRBV10-1 and TRBJ2-2; TRBD1 aligns across 12 bases. Germline CDR1 and CDR2: WNHNN and SYGVQD (reference sequence). This CDR3 comprises 16 residues. CDR3 sequence reads: CASSDSGTGGTRELFF. The CDR3 DNA follows: TGCGCCAGCAGTGACTCTGGGACAGGGGGCACCCGGGAGCTGTTTTTT.

The chain has TRBV27 and TRBJ2-1, with 7 bases lining up with TRBD2. V shed 0 bases, J shed 10 bases, and the junction held 3 bases outside the gene matches. This CDR3 has 13 residues. CDR1 is MNHEY, CDR2 SMNVEV, per germline (reference sequence). As DNA, the CDR3 is TGTGCCAGCAGTTTATCTCAGGGAGGGGAGCAGTTCTTC. It is translated as CASSLSQGGEQFF.

This clone was detected only once. This chain connects TRBV6-2 or TRBV6-3 to TRBJ1-1; D gene uncertain. Germline CDR1 reads MNHEY; CDR2 reads SVGEGT. The V end lost 6 bases, the J end lost 0 bases, and 14 bases lay between the germline ends. The CDR3 contains 15 residues. The CDR3 sequence: CASSSGGALNTEAFF. The CDR3 DNA sequence: TGTGCCAGCAGCTCCGGAGGTGCCTTGAACACTGAAGCTTTCTTT.

This chain connects TRBV10-3 to TRBJ1-3; D is possibly TRBD1 (5 bases). V shed 4 bases and J shed 3 bases, with 10 bases lying between them. Germline CDR1 and CDR2: ENHRY and SYGVKD. CDR3 length: 14 amino acids. Here the CDR3 DNA reads TGTGCCATCAGTGGAGCGGGACTTGGAAACACCATATATTTT. Its protein product is CAISGAGLGNTIYF.

The chain is built from TRBV7-2 and TRBJ2-7; no clear D. Trimming left V 3 bases short and J 3 bases short, with 18 bases between. There are 16 residues in the CDR3. CDR1 and CDR2 (germline): SGHTA, FQGNSA. In nucleotides, the CDR3 is TGTGCCAGCAGCTTTAGATTCACGACTGCCGACTACGAGCAGTACTTC. Its protein product is CASSFRFTTADYEQYF. Full variable domain (rest looked up from reference TRBV7-2 and TRBJ2-7): GAGVSQSPSNKVTEKGKDVELRCDPISGHTALYWYRQSLGQGLEFLIYFQGNSAPDKSGLPSDRFSAERTGGSVSTLTIQRTQQEDSAVYLCASSFRFTTADYEQYFGPGTRLTVT.

The V call is TRBV5-5, the J call TRBJ1-5; D remains ambiguous. The CDR3 has 14 amino acids. V was clipped by 5 bases and J by 2 bases, with 11 bases between them. The germline gives CDR1 SGHKS, CDR2 YYEKEE (reference sequence). CDR3 protein: CASRKGGGNQPQHF. The DNA for the CDR3 is TGTGCCAGCAGAAAAGGAGGAGGCAATCAGCCCCAGCATTTT. Supplemented by reference TRBV5-5 and TRBJ1-5, the full variable domain reads DAGVTQSPTHLIKTRGQQVTLRCSPISGHKSVSWYQQVLGQGPQFIFQYYEKEERGRGNFPDRFSARQFPNYSSELNVNALLLGDSALYLCASRKGGGNQPQHFGDGTRLSIL.

The V call is TRBV19, the J call TRBJ2-1; TRBD2 agrees at 8 bases. V gave up 6 bases and J gave up 9 bases; unmatched junction bases: 16. This CDR3 is built from 16 residues. CDR1 and CDR2 (germline): LNHDA, SQIVND (reference sequence). The CDR3 spells CASRTPGQRGYGEQFF. The CDR3, as DNA: TGTGCCAGTAGGACACCCGGACAGCGGGGGTACGGTGAGCAGTTCTTC.